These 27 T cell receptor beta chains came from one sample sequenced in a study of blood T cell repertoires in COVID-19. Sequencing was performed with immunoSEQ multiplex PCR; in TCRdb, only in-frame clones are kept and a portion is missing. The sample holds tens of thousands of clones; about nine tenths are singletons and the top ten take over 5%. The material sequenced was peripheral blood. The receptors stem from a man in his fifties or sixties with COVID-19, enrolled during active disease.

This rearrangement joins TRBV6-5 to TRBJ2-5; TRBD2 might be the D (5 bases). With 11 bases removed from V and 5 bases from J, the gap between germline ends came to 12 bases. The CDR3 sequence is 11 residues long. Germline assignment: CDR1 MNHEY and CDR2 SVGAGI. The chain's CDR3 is CASAAGETQYF. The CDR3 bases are TGTGCCTCGGCGGCGGGTGAGACCCAGTACTTC.

As DNA, the CDR3 is TGTGCCAGCAGCATTAGCGGGAGAGAGACCCAGTACTTC. Translating gives CASSISGRETQYF. This chain links TRBV7-3 with TRBJ2-5; 9 bases are shared with TRBD2. Germline trimming cut 5 bases from V and 4 bases from J; bases unmatched to any gene: 2. This CDR3 spans 13 amino acids. Germline V lookup: CDR1 SGHTA, CDR2 FQGTGA.

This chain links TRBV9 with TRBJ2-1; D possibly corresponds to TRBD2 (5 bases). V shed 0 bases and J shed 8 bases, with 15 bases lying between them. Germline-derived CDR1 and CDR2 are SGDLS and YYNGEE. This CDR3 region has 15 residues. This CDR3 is CASSVELVNVDEQFF. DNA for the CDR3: TGTGCCAGCAGCGTAGAACTAGTGAACGTCGATGAGCAGTTCTTC.

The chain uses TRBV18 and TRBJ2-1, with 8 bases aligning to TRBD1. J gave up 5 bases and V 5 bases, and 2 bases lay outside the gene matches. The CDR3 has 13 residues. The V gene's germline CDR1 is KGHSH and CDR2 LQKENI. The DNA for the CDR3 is TGTGCCAGCTCAAAGGACAGGGACAATGAGCAGTTCTTC. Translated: CASSKDRDNEQFF.

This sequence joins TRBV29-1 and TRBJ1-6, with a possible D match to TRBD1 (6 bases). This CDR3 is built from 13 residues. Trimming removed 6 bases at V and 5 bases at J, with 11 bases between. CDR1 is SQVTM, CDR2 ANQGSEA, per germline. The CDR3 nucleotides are TGCAGCGTCGCACAGGGAAATAATTCACCCCTCCACTTT. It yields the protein CSVAQGNNSPLHF.

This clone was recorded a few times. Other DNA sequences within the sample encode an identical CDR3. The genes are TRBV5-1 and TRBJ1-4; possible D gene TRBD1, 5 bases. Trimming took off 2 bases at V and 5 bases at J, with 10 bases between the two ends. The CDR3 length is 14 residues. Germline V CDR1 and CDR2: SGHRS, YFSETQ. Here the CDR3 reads CASSLSGENEKLFF. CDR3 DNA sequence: TGCGCCAGCAGCTTATCGGGGGAGAATGAAAAACTGTTTTTT.

CDR3 nucleotides: TGTGCCTGGACTCAGAAAGGGGGACAGGGGGCCTATGGCTACACCTTC. Translation: CAWTQKGGQGAYGYTF. The rearrangement uses TRBV30 and TRBJ1-2; 12 bases agree with TRBD1. V lost 4 bases to trimming and J lost 4 bases; unmatched junction nucleotides: 10. CDR1 GTSNPN and CDR2 SVGIG come from the germline V gene (reference sequence). The CDR3 covers 16 residues.

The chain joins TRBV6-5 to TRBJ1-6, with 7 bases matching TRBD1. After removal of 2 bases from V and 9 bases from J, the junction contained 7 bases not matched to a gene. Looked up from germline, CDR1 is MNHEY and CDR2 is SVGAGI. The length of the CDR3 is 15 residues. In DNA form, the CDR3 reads TGTGCCAGCAGTTACAAACAGGGGAAGGTTTCACCCCTCCACTTT. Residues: CASSYKQGKVSPLHF.

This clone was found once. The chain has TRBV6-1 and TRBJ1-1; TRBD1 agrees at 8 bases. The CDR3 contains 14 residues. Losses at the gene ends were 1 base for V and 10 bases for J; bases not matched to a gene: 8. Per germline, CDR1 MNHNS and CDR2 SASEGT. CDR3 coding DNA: TGTGCCAGCAGTGAAGTTCCCTTTACAGGGGGAGCTTTCTTT. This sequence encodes CASSEVPFTGGAFF.

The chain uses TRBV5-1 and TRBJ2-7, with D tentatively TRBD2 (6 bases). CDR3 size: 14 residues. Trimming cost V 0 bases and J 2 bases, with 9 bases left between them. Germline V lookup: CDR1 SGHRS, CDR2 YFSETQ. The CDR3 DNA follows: TGCGCCAGCAGCTTGGCCGGGGGTGCCTACGAGCAGTACTTC. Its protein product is CASSLAGGAYEQYF.

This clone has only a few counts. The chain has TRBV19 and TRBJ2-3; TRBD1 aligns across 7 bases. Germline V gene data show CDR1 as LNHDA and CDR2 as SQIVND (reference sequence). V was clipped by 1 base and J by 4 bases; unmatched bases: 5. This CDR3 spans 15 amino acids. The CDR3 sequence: CASSIGTGRPDTQYF. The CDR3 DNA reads TGTGCCAGTAGTATAGGGACAGGCCGTCCAGATACGCAGTATTTT.

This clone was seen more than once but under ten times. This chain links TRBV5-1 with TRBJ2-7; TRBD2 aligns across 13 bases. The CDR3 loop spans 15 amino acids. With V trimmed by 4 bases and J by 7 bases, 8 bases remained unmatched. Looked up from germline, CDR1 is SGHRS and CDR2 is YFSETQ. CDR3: CASSETSGRAAEQYF. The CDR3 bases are TGCGCCAGCAGCGAAACTAGCGGGAGGGCCGCGGAGCAGTACTTC.

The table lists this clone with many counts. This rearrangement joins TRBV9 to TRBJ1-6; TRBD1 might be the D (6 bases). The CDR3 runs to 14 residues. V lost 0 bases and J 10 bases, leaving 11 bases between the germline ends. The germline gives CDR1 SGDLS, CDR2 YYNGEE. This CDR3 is CASSVGTGTSPLHF. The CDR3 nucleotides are TGTGCCAGCAGCGTAGGCACAGGGACCTCACCCCTCCACTTT.

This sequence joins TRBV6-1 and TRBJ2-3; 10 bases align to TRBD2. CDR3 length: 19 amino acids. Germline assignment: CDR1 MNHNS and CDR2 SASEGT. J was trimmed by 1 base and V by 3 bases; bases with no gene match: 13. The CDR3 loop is CASSEKSGRAEGGTDTQYF. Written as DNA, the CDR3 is TGTGCCAGCAGTGAGAAGAGCGGGAGGGCGGAAGGGGGCACAGATACGCAGTATTTT.

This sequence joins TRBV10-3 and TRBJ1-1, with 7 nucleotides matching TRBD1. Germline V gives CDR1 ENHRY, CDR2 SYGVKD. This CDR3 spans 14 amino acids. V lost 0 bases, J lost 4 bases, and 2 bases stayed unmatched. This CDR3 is CAISESPGGTEAFF. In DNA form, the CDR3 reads TGTGCCATCAGTGAGTCGCCAGGGGGCACTGAAGCTTTCTTT.

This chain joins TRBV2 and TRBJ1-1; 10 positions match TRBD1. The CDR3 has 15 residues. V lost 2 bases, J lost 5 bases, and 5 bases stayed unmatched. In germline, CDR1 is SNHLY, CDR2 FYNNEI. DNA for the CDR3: TGTGCCAGCAGTGAAAGGGGACAGGGGAGGACTGAAGCTTTCTTT. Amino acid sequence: CASSERGQGRTEAFF.

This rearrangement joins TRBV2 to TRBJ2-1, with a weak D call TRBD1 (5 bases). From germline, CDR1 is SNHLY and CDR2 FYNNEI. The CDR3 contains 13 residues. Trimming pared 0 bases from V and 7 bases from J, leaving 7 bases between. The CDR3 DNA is TGTGCCAGCAGTGAAGCGGGGCGGAATGAGCAGTTCTTC. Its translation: CASSEAGRNEQFF.

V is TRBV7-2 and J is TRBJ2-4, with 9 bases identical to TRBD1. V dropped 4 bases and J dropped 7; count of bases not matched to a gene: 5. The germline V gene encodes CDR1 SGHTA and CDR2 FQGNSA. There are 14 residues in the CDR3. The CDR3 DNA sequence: TGTGCCAGCAGCTCCCGACAGGGGGATAACATTCAGTACTTC. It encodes CASSSRQGDNIQYF.

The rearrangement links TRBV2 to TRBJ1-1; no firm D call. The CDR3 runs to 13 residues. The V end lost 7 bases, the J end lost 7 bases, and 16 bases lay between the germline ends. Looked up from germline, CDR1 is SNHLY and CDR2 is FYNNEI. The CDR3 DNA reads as TGTGCCAGCATCTATGATCATGAGGGTGAAGCTTTCTTT. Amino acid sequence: CASIYDHEGEAFF.

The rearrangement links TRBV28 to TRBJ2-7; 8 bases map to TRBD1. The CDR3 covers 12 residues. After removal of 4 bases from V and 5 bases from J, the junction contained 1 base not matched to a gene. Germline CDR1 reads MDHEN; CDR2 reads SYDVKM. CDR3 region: CASSWDRNEQYF. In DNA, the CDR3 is TGTGCCAGCAGTTGGGACAGGAACGAGCAGTACTTC.

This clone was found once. This chain's CDR3 is CATSDGSAGEALDEQYF. As DNA, the CDR3 is TGTGCCACCAGTGACGGGTCGGCGGGCGAGGCCCTCGACGAGCAGTACTTC. The chain joins TRBV24-1 to TRBJ2-7; TRBD2 is a possible D gene (5 bases). This CDR3 is 17 amino acids long. The V gene's germline CDR1 is KGHDR and CDR2 SFDVKD. The germline V and J ends were trimmed by 4 bases and 5 bases, with 23 bases remaining between them.

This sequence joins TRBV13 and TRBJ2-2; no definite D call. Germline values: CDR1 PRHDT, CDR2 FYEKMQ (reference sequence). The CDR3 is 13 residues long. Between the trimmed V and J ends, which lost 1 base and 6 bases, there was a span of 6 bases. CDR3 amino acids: CASSLVSAGELFF. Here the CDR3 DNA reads TGTGCCAGCAGCTTAGTAAGCGCCGGGGAGCTGTTTTTT.

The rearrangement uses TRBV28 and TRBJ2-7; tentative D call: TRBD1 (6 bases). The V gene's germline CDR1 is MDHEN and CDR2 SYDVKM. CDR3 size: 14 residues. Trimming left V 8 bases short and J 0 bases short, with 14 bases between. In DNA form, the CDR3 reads TGTGCCAGCGCAAAGGGACAAAACTCCTACGAGCAGTACTTC. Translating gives CASAKGQNSYEQYF.

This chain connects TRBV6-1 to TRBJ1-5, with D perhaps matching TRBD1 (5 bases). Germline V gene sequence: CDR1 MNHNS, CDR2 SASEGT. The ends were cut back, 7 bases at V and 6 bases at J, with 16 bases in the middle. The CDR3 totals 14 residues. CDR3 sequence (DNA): TGTGCCAGCACGGGAGGGGTCCACTTTCAGCCCCAGCATTTT. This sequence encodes CASTGGVHFQPQHF.

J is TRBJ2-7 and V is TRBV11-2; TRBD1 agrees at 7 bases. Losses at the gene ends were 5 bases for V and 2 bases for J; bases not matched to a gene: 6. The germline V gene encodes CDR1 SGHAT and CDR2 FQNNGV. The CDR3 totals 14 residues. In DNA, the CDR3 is TGTGCCAGCAGCAAGGGACAGACCCCCTACGAGCAGTACTTC. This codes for CASSKGQTPYEQYF.

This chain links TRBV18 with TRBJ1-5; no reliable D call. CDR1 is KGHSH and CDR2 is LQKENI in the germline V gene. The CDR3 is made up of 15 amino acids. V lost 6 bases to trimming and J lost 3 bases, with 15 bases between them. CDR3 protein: CASSRGFVDNQPQHF. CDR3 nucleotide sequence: TGTGCCAGCTCCCGAGGGTTTGTTGACAATCAGCCCCAGCATTTT.

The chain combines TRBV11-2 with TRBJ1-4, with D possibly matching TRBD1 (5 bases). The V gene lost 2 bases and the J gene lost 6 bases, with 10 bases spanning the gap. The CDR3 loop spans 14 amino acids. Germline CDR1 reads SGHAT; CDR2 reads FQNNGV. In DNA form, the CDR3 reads TGTGCCAGCAGCTTATTGTTCAGGGATGAAAAACTGTTTTTT. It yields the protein CASSLLFRDEKLFF.